This TCR beta chain originates from a study of CXCR3-negative and CXCR3-positive naive CD8 T cells. Study-wide findings and caveats: Greater hydrophobicity was found in TRB CDR3s of CXCR3-positive naive cells than of CXCR3-negative naive cells. Diversity in memory CD8+ cells fell much lower than the comparably high levels seen in both naive subsets.

The CDR3 totals 14 residues. Germline V lookup: CDR1 SGDLS, CDR2 YYNGEE. Remarks on this clonotype: Its antigen remains unidentified.

It was by 5' RACE with UMI labels that the TRB cDNA libraries were prepared. TCRdb re-called the 5' RACE reads and gives one entry per CDR3 protein, without DNA. Found here are around 66,000 distinct CDR3 sequences; the top ten clones hold approximately 4.4%. Among CD8+ T cells, naive ones were CD45RO-CCR7+CD27+CD95-. This receptor was obtained from a human donor in good health. Some clones in this sample may be carry-over from other donors' samples. The sample was naive CXCR3+ CD8+ T cells from blood. Subset: CD45RO-CCR7+CD27+CD95- naive CD8+ T cells expressing CXCR3 (TNR3+). The V and J genes are TRBV9 and TRBJ2-7. CDR3 loop: CASSVGTPFYEQYF. Full variable domain (remainder filled in from reference TRBV9 and TRBJ2-7): DSGVTQTPKHLITATGQRVTLRCSPRSGDLSVYWYQQSLDQGLQFLIQYYNGEERAKGNILERFSAQQFPDLHSELNLSSLELGDSALYFCASSVGTPFYEQYFGPGTRLTVT.